The 28 T cell receptor beta chains presented below share a single source sample, sequenced in a study of T-cell memory formation after mild COVID-19. Using its own MiXCR run on the 5' RACE reads, TCRdb lists one record per CDR3 protein. The sample yields about 150,000 distinct CDR3 sequences, roughly 28% seen once. Sequences were obtained from PBMCs or a T cell subset sorted from them (not recorded which). These receptors were obtained from an adult woman who had mild COVID-19 (a few samples of this study predate the infection). Cell type and time point are not known.

This clonotype was seen more than once but under ten times. This chain uses TRBV5-1 with TRBJ2-3; D not certain. Germline V gene data show CDR1 as SGHRS and CDR2 as YFSETQ. CDR3 length: 14 residues. V shed 4 bases and J shed 0 bases, with 9 bases lying between them. This chain's CDR3 is CASSAPDSTDTQYF. The CDR3 nucleotides read TGCGCCAGCAGCGCTCCCGACAGCACAGATACGCAGTATTTT.

The chain uses TRBV4-2 and TRBJ2-1, with D possibly being TRBD1 (6 bases). There are 18 residues in the CDR3. With 0 bases removed from V and 3 bases from J, the gap between germline ends came to 18 bases. Germline V gives CDR1 LGHNA, CDR2 YNFKEQ. Here the CDR3 reads CASSQDLRGGYLYNEQFF. For the CDR3, the DNA is TGTGCCAGCAGCCAAGATCTCAGGGGCGGGTACCTCTACAATGAGCAGTTCTTC.

This clonotype was recorded many times. CDR3 in amino acids: CASSQEGQGGSQYF. The CDR3 nucleotides read TGCGCCAGCAGCCAAGAGGGGCAGGGAGGCTCGCAGTATTTT. The chain carries TRBV4-3 and TRBJ2-3; tentative D call: TRBD2 (6 bases). The V gene's germline CDR1 is LGHNA and CDR2 YSLEER. Trimming removed 0 bases from V and 10 bases from J, with 14 bases in between. The CDR3 is 14 amino acids.

The chain carries TRBV6-5 and TRBJ2-7, with TRBD2 matching 9 bases. V lost 6 bases to trimming and J lost 1 base; unmatched junction nucleotides: 10. This CDR3 has 16 residues. Germline V lookup: CDR1 MNHEY, CDR2 SVGAGI. The CDR3 sequence is CASRATRTSASYEQYF. The CDR3 nucleotides are TGTGCCAGCAGGGCCACCCGGACTAGCGCTTCCTACGAGCAGTACTTC.

The chain couples TRBV20-1 to TRBJ2-1; tentatively, D is TRBD2 (6 bases). From germline, CDR1 is DFQATT and CDR2 SNEGSKA (reference sequence). V dropped 6 bases and J dropped 10 bases, with 13 bases sitting between them. This CDR3 region has 11 residues. The CDR3 reads CSAPAGIEQFF. The CDR3 DNA sequence: TGCAGTGCCCCCGCGGGAATAGAGCAGTTCTTC.

The rearrangement links TRBV15 to TRBJ2-7; 12 bases agree with TRBD1. The junction had 2 bases not matched to a gene; V was cut back by 6 bases and J by 5 bases. Germline V gene sequence: CDR1 LNHNV, CDR2 YYDKDF (reference sequence). This CDR3 region has 13 residues. The CDR3: CATRGQGANEQYF. The DNA of the CDR3 is TGTGCCACCAGGGGACAGGGGGCGAACGAGCAGTACTTC.

The chain links TRBV7-2 to TRBJ1-5; the D is unclear. The V gene lost 1 base and the J gene lost 0 bases, with 1 base spanning the gap. Germline V gene lookup returns CDR1 SGHTA and CDR2 FQGNSA. The CDR3 has 13 amino acids. CDR3: CASSLDSNQPQHF. The CDR3 nucleotides read TGTGCCAGCAGCTTAGATAGCAATCAGCCCCAGCATTTT.

The V gene is TRBV7-3, the J gene TRBJ2-7; D is possibly TRBD2 (6 bases). CDR3 length: 14 amino acids. V shed 1 base and J shed 2 bases, with 9 bases lying between them. Germline values: CDR1 SGHTA, CDR2 FQGTGA. CDR3 sequence reads: CASSLSTGAYEQYF. The CDR3 region has the DNA TGTGCCAGCAGCTTAAGTACGGGAGCCTACGAGCAGTACTTC.

This clonotype was detected once. This sequence joins TRBV7-9 and TRBJ1-6; D gene ambiguous. The CDR3 runs to 13 residues. V was clipped by 2 bases and J by 7 bases, with 6 bases between them. Germline-derived CDR1 and CDR2 are SEHNR and FQNEAQ (reference sequence). CDR3 in amino acids: CASSLSANSPLHF. CDR3 coding DNA: TGTGCCAGCAGCTTATCGGCCAATTCACCCCTCCACTTT.

This chain links TRBV4-2 with TRBJ2-1, with D uncertain. From germline, CDR1 is LGHNA and CDR2 YNFKEQ. This CDR3 region has 15 residues. V was clipped by 2 bases and J by 2 bases, with 10 bases between them. CDR3 amino acids: CASSQPGRTYNEQFF. CDR3 bases: TGTGCCAGCAGCCAACCCGGCAGAACCTACAATGAGCAGTTCTTC.

This clonotype occurred a few times. This chain connects TRBV7-9 to TRBJ2-1; D remains unclear. The V and J ends lost 4 bases and 8 bases respectively, with 9 bases between them. Germline CDR1 and CDR2: SEHNR and FQNEAQ (reference sequence). The length of the CDR3 is 12 residues. CDR3 loop: CASSSTVHEQFF. As DNA, the CDR3 is TGTGCCAGCAGCTCAACAGTCCATGAGCAGTTCTTC.

The chain uses TRBV27 and TRBJ2-3, with 8 bases lining up with TRBD1. This CDR3 has 14 amino acids. With V trimmed by 5 bases and J by 4 bases, 5 bases remained unmatched. The germline V gene encodes CDR1 MNHEY and CDR2 SMNVEV (reference sequence). The DNA for the CDR3 is TGTGCCAGCAGTAAAGACAGGGGTTCAGATACGCAGTATTTT. Translation gives CASSKDRGSDTQYF.

This chain joins TRBV29-1 and TRBJ1-4; maybe TRBD1 (5 bases). Per germline, CDR1 SQVTM and CDR2 ANQGSEA. With 5 bases removed from V and 0 bases from J, the gap between germline ends came to 10 bases. This CDR3 region has 14 residues. CDR3 residues: CSVYRDATNEKLFF. DNA for the CDR3: TGCAGCGTTTACCGGGACGCAACTAATGAAAAACTGTTTTTT.

Comments on this clonotype: One junction end disagrees with the germline gene, perhaps due to a read error. The gene calls are TRBV4-2 and TRBJ1-6; D possibly corresponds to TRBD1 (5 bases). CDR3 size: 15 residues. Per germline, CDR1 LGHNA and CDR2 YNFKEQ. The CDR3 DNA is TGTGCCAGCAGCAAAGATCGGCAGGGTTCTTCACCCCTCCACTTT. Its translation: CASSKDRQGSSPLHF.

The chain is built from TRBV13 and TRBJ2-7; 10 positions match TRBD1. This CDR3 region has 16 residues. From germline, CDR1 is PRHDT and CDR2 FYEKMQ (reference sequence). J lost 5 bases, V lost 2 bases, and 9 bases had no gene match. CDR3: CASSLRPGQGTDEQYF. The CDR3 region has the DNA TGTGCCAGCAGCTTACGACCGGGACAGGGGACGGACGAGCAGTACTTC. Together with reference TRBV13 and TRBJ2-7, the CDR3 gives the full variable domain: AAGVIQSPRHLIKEKRETATLKCYPIPRHDTVYWYQQGPGQDPQFLISFYEKMQSDKGSIPDRFSAQQFSDYHSELNMSSLELGDSALYFCASSLRPGQGTDEQYFGPGTRLTVT.

This clonotype was counted between two and nine times. V gene TRBV4-1 combines with J gene TRBJ1-1, with no clear D. Deletions cut 2 bases from V and 4 bases from J, with 8 bases between. Germline V gene sequence: CDR1 MGHRA, CDR2 YSYEKL. The CDR3 consists of 13 residues. The CDR3 DNA reads as TGCGCCAGCAGCCAATTCGGGAGCACTGAAGCTTTCTTT. It encodes CASSQFGSTEAFF.

The genes are TRBV5-1 and TRBJ2-2; D unclear. Trimming stripped 5 bases from V and 1 base from J, with 18 bases between. Germline CDR1 reads SGHRS; CDR2 reads YFSETQ. This CDR3 is 17 amino acids long. In DNA, the CDR3 is TGCGCCAGCAGTTCTGGCAGAGAGTCTTTGAACACCGGGGAGCTGTTTTTT. The encoded protein is CASSSGRESLNTGELFF.

This clonotype turned up a few times. This sequence joins TRBV2 and TRBJ2-7, with TRBD2 matching 12 bases. The trim removed 6 bases at V and 4 bases at J, leaving 10 bases unmatched. CDR3 length: 16 residues. From germline, CDR1 is SNHLY and CDR2 FYNNEI. CDR3 amino acids: CASSHPGTSGPYEQYF. The DNA of the CDR3 is TGTGCCAGCAGCCACCCAGGGACTAGCGGGCCTTACGAGCAGTACTTC.

The chain carries TRBV7-9 and TRBJ1-4; D not resolved. The CDR3 totals 16 residues. Germline V gene sequence: CDR1 SEHNR, CDR2 FQNEAQ (reference sequence). V lost 5 bases and J 5 bases, leaving 18 bases between the germline ends. The CDR3 sequence: CASSKEPTSANEKLFF. The DNA of the CDR3 is TGTGCCAGCAGCAAGGAACCCACAAGCGCCAATGAAAAACTGTTTTTT.

Only a few counts were recorded for this clonotype. The CDR3 DNA sequence: TGTGCCAGCAGCGTAGATCTATACGAGCAGTACTTC. Its translation: CASSVDLYEQYF. The chain links TRBV9 to TRBJ2-7; no reliable D call. Trimming pared 0 bases from V and 4 bases from J, leaving 5 bases between. This CDR3 has 12 amino acids. Germline loops: CDR1 SGDLS, CDR2 YYNGEE.

This clonotype was detected a few times. The chain recombines TRBV6-5 with TRBJ2-7, with TRBD1 matching over 9 bases. The CDR3 is made up of 15 amino acids. Trimming took 2 bases from V and 2 from J; bases not matched to a gene: 4. In germline, CDR1 is MNHEY, CDR2 SVGAGI. CDR3 bases: TGTGCCAGCAGTTACCCGGGACAGGGAGCCTACGAGCAGTACTTC. Its protein product is CASSYPGQGAYEQYF.

V gene TRBV20-1 combines with J gene TRBJ1-1, with TRBD1 matching over 7 bases. Trimming removed 4 bases from V and 9 bases from J; junction bases left unmatched: 14. Germline V lookup: CDR1 DFQATT, CDR2 SNEGSKA (reference sequence). This CDR3 contains 14 residues. The CDR3 DNA sequence: TGCAGTGCTATAAACGCCAGGGGGGCTGTGAAAGCTTTCTTT. Protein: CSAINARGAVKAFF.

This clonotype was found a few times. CDR3 sequence: CASSFLQGTTDTQYF. In nucleotides, the CDR3 is TGTGCCAGCTCGTTCCTACAGGGAACGACAGATACGCAGTATTTT. The rearrangement joins TRBV18 to TRBJ2-3; TRBD1 is a possible D gene (6 bases). The CDR3 runs to 15 residues. Germline CDR1 reads KGHSH; CDR2 reads LQKENI. V shed 6 bases and J shed 3 bases, with 16 bases lying between them.

In its sample, this clonotype was seen once. The V gene is TRBV5-6, the J gene TRBJ1-2, with D possibly TRBD1 on 6 matching bases. The V and J ends lost 7 bases and 7 bases respectively, with 23 bases between them. The germline V gene encodes CDR1 SGHDT and CDR2 YYEEEE. CDR3 length: 15 amino acids. CDR3 region: CASLRSGGQVFGYTF. The DNA for the CDR3 is TGTGCCAGCCTACGCTCCGGGGGGCAGGTTTTTGGCTACACCTTC.

V usage is TRBV7-9 and J usage is TRBJ1-2; the D is unclear. Germline V gene sequence: CDR1 SEHNR, CDR2 FQNEAQ (reference sequence). The CDR3 length is 11 residues. With 5 bases removed from V and 8 bases from J, the gap between germline ends came to 9 bases. As DNA, the CDR3 is TGTGCCAGCAGCGCCGACGGGGGCTACACCTTC. It encodes CASSADGGYTF.

This clonotype has only one observation. This rearrangement joins TRBV7-8 to TRBJ2-7; D remains ambiguous. The V end lost 1 base, the J end lost 3 bases, and 7 bases lay between the germline ends. Germline-derived CDR1 and CDR2 are SGHVS and FQNEAQ. This CDR3 contains 13 residues. CDR3 DNA: TGTGCCAGCAGCTTAGGGGATTACTACGAGCAGTACTTC. Protein: CASSLGDYYEQYF.

The CDR3 nucleotides are TGCAGTGGGCTAGCGGGATGGAGCTCCTACGAGCAGTACTTC. Its protein product is CSGLAGWSSYEQYF. The chain employs TRBV20-1 and TRBJ2-7; 9 bases agree with TRBD2. J was trimmed by 0 bases and V by 7 bases; bases with no gene match: 7. The germline gives CDR1 DFQATT, CDR2 SNEGSKA (reference sequence). This CDR3 has 14 amino acids.

The chain links TRBV7-9 to TRBJ2-5; a possible D gene is TRBD1 (6 bases). V lost 5 bases and J lost 2, with 15 bases in between. The germline CDR1 and CDR2 sequences are SEHNR and FQNEAQ (reference sequence). This CDR3 spans 15 amino acids. As DNA, the CDR3 is TGTGCCAGCAGCAATACAGGGAGCTCGCAAGAGACCCAGTACTTC. Translated: CASSNTGSSQETQYF.